A selection of T cell receptor beta chains follows, all from one sample in a study of blood T cell dynamics during melanoma immunotherapy. Libraries were prepared by immunoSEQ multiplex PCR; TCRdb keeps only in-frame clonotypes and omits some of them. The table lists roughly 10,000 clones, roughly 84% of them singletons. The specimen comprised blood, sampled from a patient treated with checkpoint blockade. The receptors derive from a human donor with melanoma. Each CDR3 is given with its conserved first and last residue. D genes are given only for firm matches. A row's size may be missing; if present it is once, few, many or a size class.

D gene: TRBD2; clone size: .; J gene: TRBJ2-7; V gene: TRBV7-8; CDR3 protein: CASSSSVGTSGGAEYEQYF; CDR3 DNA: TGTGCCAGCAGCTCTTCAGTGGGGACTAGCGGGGGGGCCGAATACGAGCAGTACTTC
D gene: TRBD1; clone size: .; J gene: TRBJ1-2; V gene: TRBV5-1; CDR3 protein: CASSLGDRAYGYTF; CDR3 DNA: TGCGCCAGCAGCTTAGGGGACAGGGCCTATGGCTACACCTTC
D gene: .; clone size: few; J gene: TRBJ2-7; V gene: TRBV5-1; CDR3 protein: CASSLGPTSDEQYF; CDR3 DNA: TGCGCCAGCAGCTTGGGCCCCACCTCCGACGAGCAGTACTTC
D gene: TRBD1; clone size: .; J gene: TRBJ2-2; V gene: TRBV5-4; CDR3 protein: CASSPGQGMSRLFF; CDR3 DNA: TGTGCCAGCAGCCCCGGACAGGGGATGTCCCGCCTGTTTTTT
D gene: .; clone size: .; J gene: TRBJ2-5; V gene: TRBV11-1; CDR3 protein: CASSGRDSQETQYF; CDR3 DNA: TGTGCCAGCAGCGGGCGGGACAGCCAAGAGACCCAGTACTTC
D gene: TRBD1; clone size: .; J gene: TRBJ1-5; V gene: TRBV7-2; CDR3 protein: CASSLAEKGAGNQPQHF; CDR3 DNA: TGTGCCAGCAGCTTAGCGGAGAAGGGGGCGGGCAATCAGCCCCAGCATTTT
D gene: .; clone size: few; J gene: TRBJ1-1; V gene: TRBV30; CDR3 protein: CAWSGRGAFF; CDR3 DNA: TGTGCCTGGAGTGGTCGTGGGGCTTTCTTT
D gene: .; clone size: .; J gene: TRBJ2-3; V gene: TRBV7-2; CDR3 protein: CASGSGRLMAYF; CDR3 DNA: TGTGCCAGCGGATCGGGTCGATTGATGGCCTATTTT
D gene: .; clone size: .; J gene: TRBJ2-1; V gene: TRBV9; CDR3 protein: CASSAGGLEQFF; CDR3 DNA: TGTGCCAGCAGCGCCGGGGGGCTTGAGCAGTTCTTC
D gene: .; clone size: few; J gene: TRBJ1-5; V gene: TRBV7-2; CDR3 protein: CASSFANQPQHF; CDR3 DNA: TGTGCCAGCAGCTTCGCGAATCAGCCCCAGCATTTT
D gene: .; clone size: .; J gene: TRBJ1-5; V gene: TRBV4-3; CDR3 protein: CASSQDSGTNQPQHF; CDR3 DNA: TGCGCCAGCAGCCAAGATTCGGGAACGAATCAGCCCCAGCATTTT
D gene: .; clone size: few; J gene: TRBJ2-2; V gene: TRBV19; CDR3 protein: CASRTANTGELFF; CDR3 DNA: TGTGCCAGTAGGACAGCGAACACCGGGGAGCTGTTTTTT
D gene: TRBD1; clone size: .; J gene: TRBJ2-6; V gene: TRBV5-1; CDR3 protein: CASSYGQGASGANVLTF; CDR3 DNA: TGCGCCAGCAGCTACGGACAGGGGGCTTCAGGGGCCAACGTCCTGACTTTC
D gene: .; clone size: .; J gene: TRBJ2-1; V gene: TRBV7-8; CDR3 protein: CASRGQGNEQFF; CDR3 DNA: TGTGCCAGCAGAGGTCAGGGGAATGAGCAGTTCTTC
D gene: .; clone size: .; J gene: TRBJ1-4; V gene: TRBV7-9; CDR3 protein: CASSYPSTTNEKLFF; CDR3 DNA: TGTGCCAGCAGTTACCCAAGCACAACTAATGAAAAACTGTTTTTT
D gene: TRBD2; clone size: .; J gene: TRBJ2-1; V gene: TRBV6-5; CDR3 protein: CASSSSGGADEQFF; CDR3 DNA: TGTGCCAGCAGTTCTAGCGGGGGGGCGGATGAGCAGTTCTTC
D gene: .; clone size: .; J gene: TRBJ1-3; V gene: TRBV9; CDR3 protein: CASYGGDGNTIYF; CDR3 DNA: TGTGCCTCCTACGGGGGGGACGGAAACACCATATATTTT
D gene: .; clone size: .; J gene: TRBJ1-3; V gene: TRBV11-2; CDR3 protein: CASSPTAGRQNTIYF; CDR3 DNA: TGTGCCAGCAGCCCAACGGCGGGACGTCAAAACACCATATATTTT
D gene: TRBD1; clone size: .; J gene: TRBJ1-2; V gene: TRBV6-6; CDR3 protein: CASFPGRGVHGYTF; CDR3 DNA: TGTGCCAGCTTCCCCGGCAGGGGGGTGCATGGCTACACCTTC
D gene: TRBD1; clone size: few; J gene: TRBJ1-5; V gene: TRBV18; CDR3 protein: CASSPDRVNNQPQHF; CDR3 DNA: TGTGCCAGCTCACCTGACAGGGTCAACAATCAGCCCCAGCATTTT
D gene: TRBD1; clone size: .; J gene: TRBJ2-7; V gene: TRBV10-3; CDR3 protein: CAISWDRVYEQYF; CDR3 DNA: TGTGCCATCAGCTGGGACAGGGTCTACGAGCAGTACTTC
D gene: .; clone size: .; J gene: TRBJ1-2; V gene: TRBV19; CDR3 protein: CASSIDGRGNGGYTF; CDR3 DNA: TGTGCCAGTAGTATAGATGGCAGGGGCAACGGTGGCTACACCTTC
D gene: TRBD1; clone size: .; J gene: TRBJ2-7; V gene: TRBV7-9; CDR3 protein: CASSLESVDRASF; CDR3 DNA: TGTGCCAGCAGCTTAGAGAGCGTGGACAGGGCCTCCTTC
D gene: TRBD1; clone size: .; J gene: TRBJ1-1; V gene: TRBV19; CDR3 protein: CASSKDRGRTEAFF; CDR3 DNA: TGTGCCAGTAGTAAAGACAGGGGGAGGACTGAAGCTTTCTTT
D gene: .; clone size: large; J gene: TRBJ2-7; V gene: TRBV27; CDR3 protein: CASSPLIRYEQYF; CDR3 DNA: TGTGCCAGCAGTCCCCTTATCAGATACGAGCAGTACTTC
D gene: TRBD1; clone size: .; J gene: TRBJ2-7; V gene: TRBV2; CDR3 protein: CASSEVYRGGEQYF; CDR3 DNA: TGTGCCAGCAGTGAAGTTTACAGGGGTGGCGAGCAGTACTTC
D gene: TRBD1; clone size: .; J gene: TRBJ1-2; V gene: TRBV4-2; CDR3 protein: CASSQATGTGKGYTF; CDR3 DNA: TGTGCCAGCAGCCAAGCGACCGGGACAGGGAAAGGCTACACCTTC
D gene: .; clone size: .; J gene: TRBJ1-1; V gene: TRBV6-5; CDR3 protein: CASSYSGGSDTEAFF; CDR3 DNA: TGTGCCAGCAGTTACTCGGGGGGGAGCGACACTGAAGCTTTCTTT
D gene: TRBD2; clone size: few; J gene: TRBJ2-1; V gene: TRBV9; CDR3 protein: CASSVGTSGGRNAEQFF; CDR3 DNA: TGTGCCAGCAGCGTCGGGACTAGCGGGGGGCGTAACGCTGAGCAGTTCTTC
D gene: TRBD1; clone size: .; J gene: TRBJ2-1; V gene: TRBV13; CDR3 protein: CASSPWTGGAYNEQFF; CDR3 DNA: TGTGCCAGCAGCCCTTGGACAGGGGGAGCCTACAATGAGCAGTTCTTC
D gene: TRBD2; clone size: once; J gene: TRBJ2-3; V gene: TRBV11-3; CDR3 protein: CASSLAGGPDTQYF; CDR3 DNA: TGTGCCAGCAGCTTAGCGGGGGGGCCAGATACGCAGTATTTT
D gene: TRBD1; clone size: .; J gene: TRBJ1-5; V gene: TRBV7-9; CDR3 protein: CASSQVLGQGHQPQHF; CDR3 DNA: TGTGCCAGCAGCCAAGTGCTGGGACAGGGGCATCAGCCCCAGCATTTT
D gene: .; clone size: few; J gene: TRBJ2-7; V gene: TRBV4-1; CDR3 protein: CASSQDLGARSGEQYF; CDR3 DNA: TGCGCCAGCAGCCAAGATTTGGGGGCGCGATCTGGTGAGCAGTACTTC
D gene: TRBD1; clone size: .; J gene: TRBJ2-7; V gene: TRBV6-5; CDR3 protein: CASSEGDSSYEQYF; CDR3 DNA: TGTGCCAGCAGTGAAGGGGACAGCTCCTACGAGCAGTACTTC
D gene: .; clone size: .; J gene: TRBJ2-7; V gene: TRBV7-2; CDR3 protein: CASSLKGGVSSYEQYF; CDR3 DNA: TGTGCCAGCAGCTTAAAGGGGGGCGTCTCCTCCTACGAGCAGTACTTC
D gene: .; clone size: few; J gene: TRBJ1-5; V gene: TRBV19; CDR3 protein: CASQAGGNQPQHF; CDR3 DNA: TGTGCCAGTCAAGCAGGGGGCAATCAGCCCCAGCATTTT
D gene: TRBD1; clone size: .; J gene: TRBJ1-1; V gene: TRBV29-1; CDR3 protein: CSGTGQGHTEAFF; CDR3 DNA: TGCAGCGGGACTGGACAGGGTCACACTGAAGCTTTCTTT
D gene: .; clone size: .; J gene: TRBJ2-3; V gene: TRBV7-2; CDR3 protein: CASSFPSGTDTQYF; CDR3 DNA: TGTGCCAGCAGCTTCCCTAGCGGCACAGATACGCAGTATTTT
D gene: .; clone size: .; J gene: TRBJ2-7; V gene: TRBV2; CDR3 protein: CASSYKPTSWRSEQYF; CDR3 DNA: TGTGCCAGCAGTTACAAGCCAACTAGCTGGCGGAGCGAGCAGTACTTC
D gene: .; clone size: .; J gene: TRBJ2-3; V gene: TRBV7-9; CDR3 protein: CASSSTLSGEDTQYF; CDR3 DNA: TGTGCCAGCAGCTCGACATTGTCGGGCGAGGATACGCAGTATTTT
D gene: .; clone size: .; J gene: TRBJ2-7; V gene: TRBV5-4; CDR3 protein: CASSFSRGEQYF; CDR3 DNA: TGTGCCAGCAGCTTTTCGAGGGGCGAGCAGTACTTC
D gene: TRBD1; clone size: .; J gene: TRBJ1-1; V gene: TRBV11-1; CDR3 protein: CASRPGTGEAFF; CDR3 DNA: TGTGCCAGCAGACCCGGGACAGGTGAAGCTTTCTTT
D gene: .; clone size: .; J gene: TRBJ2-2; V gene: TRBV29-1; CDR3 protein: CSARQSNTGELFF; CDR3 DNA: TGCAGCGCTAGACAGAGTAACACCGGGGAGCTGTTTTTT
D gene: .; clone size: .; J gene: TRBJ1-2; V gene: TRBV5-1; CDR3 protein: CASSPRTAEYGYTF; CDR3 DNA: TGCGCCAGCAGCCCAAGGACAGCCGAATATGGCTACACCTTC
D gene: .; clone size: .; J gene: TRBJ1-1; V gene: TRBV27; CDR3 protein: CASRRWNTEAFF; CDR3 DNA: TGTGCCAGCAGAAGATGGAACACTGAAGCTTTCTTT
D gene: .; clone size: .; J gene: TRBJ2-7; V gene: TRBV2; CDR3 protein: CASSQQGIYEQYF; CDR3 DNA: TGTGCCAGCAGCCAACAGGGTATATACGAGCAGTACTTC
D gene: .; clone size: .; J gene: TRBJ1-2; V gene: TRBV10-3; CDR3 protein: CAISAVGNGYTF; CDR3 DNA: TGTGCCATCAGTGCGGTGGGGAATGGCTACACCTTC
D gene: .; clone size: .; J gene: TRBJ2-2; V gene: TRBV6-5; CDR3 protein: CASSSPPSNTGELFF; CDR3 DNA: TGTGCCAGCAGTTCGCCCCCGTCGAACACCGGGGAGCTGTTTTTT
D gene: .; clone size: .; J gene: TRBJ2-1; V gene: TRBV2; CDR3 protein: CASGHLGTQLRAEQFF; CDR3 DNA: TGTGCCAGCGGTCATCTGGGGACTCAGCTCCGCGCGGAGCAGTTCTTC
D gene: .; clone size: few; J gene: TRBJ1-6; V gene: TRBV7-9; CDR3 protein: CASSLESSPLHF; CDR3 DNA: TGTGCCAGCAGCTTAGAATCTTCACCCCTCCACTTT
D gene: TRBD1; clone size: once; J gene: TRBJ2-7; V gene: TRBV29-1; CDR3 protein: CSVGTGVSSYEQYF; CDR3 DNA: TGCAGCGTCGGGACAGGGGTCAGCTCCTACGAGCAGTACTTC
D gene: TRBD1; clone size: .; J gene: TRBJ1-1; V gene: TRBV19; CDR3 protein: CASSLGQGENTEAFF; CDR3 DNA: TGTGCCAGTAGTTTGGGACAGGGGGAGAACACTGAAGCTTTCTTT